Listed below are T cell receptor beta chains from one sample, sequenced in a study of T cell responses to AZD1222 COVID-19 vaccine. Using immunoSEQ multiplex PCR, the repertoire was profiled, and TCRdb retains in-frame clones only, with some absent. Altogether approximately 120,000 clones are present, approximately 90% being singletons, with the ten largest covering 4.4%. Source: peripheral blood, taken on day 0 of AZD1222 vaccination. All receptors come from an adult in good health. Each CDR3 is given with its conserved first and last residue. The order of the fields is clone size, V gene, J gene, D gene, CDR3 protein, CDR3 DNA. D genes are given only for firm matches. Size values are once, few and many counts, or a class for expanded clones, and some rows have none.

once,TRBV28,TRBJ2-7,NA,CASSLGGTPYEQYF,TGTGCCAGCAGTTTAGGTGGGACACCTTACGAGCAGTACTTC
NA,TRBV6-2/TRBV6-3,TRBJ1-6,NA,CASSLQGIDSPLHF,TGTGCCAGCAGCCTTCAGGGGATCGATTCACCCCTCCACTTT
NA,TRBV3-1/TRBV3-2,TRBJ2-7,NA,CASSTQGYEQYF,TGTGCCAGCAGCACTCAGGGTTACGAGCAGTACTTC
NA,TRBV12-3/TRBV12-4,TRBJ1-5,NA,CASSNGRNQPQHF,TGTGCCAGCAGTAACGGGCGCAATCAGCCCCAGCATTTT
many,TRBV5-1,TRBJ1-4,NA,CASRRGGSNEKLFF,TGCGCCAGCAGACGCGGGGGATCTAATGAAAAACTGTTTTTT
NA,TRBV11-3,TRBJ1-1,NA,CASSLRRDKADEAFF,TGTGCCAGCAGCTTACGTCGCGACAAGGCGGATGAAGCTTTCTTT
NA,TRBV4-3,TRBJ2-2,NA,CASSQGPANTGELFF,TGCGCCAGCAGCCAGGGACCCGCGAACACCGGGGAGCTGTTTTTT
NA,TRBV15,TRBJ1-1,NA,CATSRRGGGTEAFF,TGTGCCACCAGCCGAAGGGGGGGAGGAACTGAAGCTTTCTTT
NA,TRBV28,TRBJ2-1,TRBD2,CASSLNRGVTSGSSYNEQFF,TGTGCCAGCAGTTTAAACAGGGGAGTAACTAGCGGGAGCTCCTACAATGAGCAGTTCTTC
NA,TRBV28,TRBJ1-6,TRBD1,CASSSAYRGSGSNSPLHF,TGTGCCAGCAGTTCCGCTTACAGGGGCAGTGGGAGTAATTCACCCCTCCACTTT